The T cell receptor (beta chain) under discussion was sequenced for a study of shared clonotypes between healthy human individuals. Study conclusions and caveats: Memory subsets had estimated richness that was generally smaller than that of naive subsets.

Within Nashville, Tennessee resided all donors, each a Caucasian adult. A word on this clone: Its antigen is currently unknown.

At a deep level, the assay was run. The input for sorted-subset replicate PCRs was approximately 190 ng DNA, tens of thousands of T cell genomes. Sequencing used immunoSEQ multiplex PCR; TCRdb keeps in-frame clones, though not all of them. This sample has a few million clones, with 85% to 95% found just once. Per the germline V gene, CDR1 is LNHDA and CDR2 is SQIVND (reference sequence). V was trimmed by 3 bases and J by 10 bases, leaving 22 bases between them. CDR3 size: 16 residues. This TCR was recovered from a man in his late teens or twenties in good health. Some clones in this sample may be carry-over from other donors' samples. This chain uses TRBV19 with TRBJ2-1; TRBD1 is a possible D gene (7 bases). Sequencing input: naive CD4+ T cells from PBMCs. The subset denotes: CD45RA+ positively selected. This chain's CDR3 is CASSIRTGTSFQEQFF. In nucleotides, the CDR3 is TGTGCCAGTAGTATCCGGACAGGAACTAGCTTCCAGGAGCAGTTCTTC.